This TCR beta chain was identified in a study of human T cells and chemical hapten exposure. At the level of the study: The use of 2% DPC on roughly 2 cm by roughly 2 cm of upper inner arm skin constituted sensitization. Each patient's scalp received weekly diphenylcyclopropenone throughout the approximately 23-week study. The study, taken as a whole, reports: It should be noted that donors had alopecia, so their immune response may differ from healthy people's. TCRs at high frequency, those above 1 in 1000, did not change with DPC sensitization.

Comments on this clonotype: Its antigen is as yet unknown.

TCRdb re-called the RACE reads through MiXCR, storing one row per CDR3 protein. In the table there are 270,000 or so distinct CDR3 sequences, about 7.7% of which are singletons. CDR1 is MDHEN and CDR2 is SYDVKM in the germline V gene. The CDR3 spans 16 residues. V lost 1 base to trimming and J lost 2 bases; unmatched junction nucleotides: 2. Noted time point: pre-sensitization, week 0. Noted treatment: therapeutic diphenylcyclopropenone sensitization with weekly scalp DPC. The sequencing used whole blood, collected in connection with sensitization to the hapten diphenylcyclopropenone (DPC). This clonotype was obtained from a man between 18 and 35 years old with alopecia areata. Some clones in this sample may be carry-over from other donors' samples. J is TRBJ2-7 and V is TRBV28; 13 nucleotides line up with TRBD2. The CDR3: CASSLSGTSGAYEQYF. The CDR3 nucleotides are TGTGCCAGCAGTTTATCCGGGACTAGCGGGGCCTACGAGCAGTACTTC. Combining the CDR3 with reference TRBV28 and TRBJ2-7 gives the whole variable domain DVKVTQSSRYLVKRTGEKVFLECVQDMDHENMFWYRQDPGLGLRLIYFSYDVKMKEKGDIPEGYSVSREKKERFSLILESASTNQTSMYLCASSLSGTSGAYEQYFGPGTRLTVT.